One and the same sample provided the 21 T cell receptor beta chains below, sequenced in a study of blood T cell repertoires in COVID-19. Using immunoSEQ multiplex PCR, the repertoire was profiled, and TCRdb retains in-frame clones only, with some absent. Of roughly 80,000 clones listed, less than 90% were seen once; the top ten hold over 4.5%. The source material was peripheral blood. These receptors came from a man aged 55 to 70 with active or convalescent COVID-19.

The chain joins TRBV19 to TRBJ2-2; unclear D gene. The germline V gene encodes CDR1 LNHDA and CDR2 SQIVND (reference sequence). This CDR3 comprises 12 residues. Deletions cut 5 bases from V and 4 bases from J, with 5 bases between. The CDR3 protein is CASSVSTGELFF. The CDR3 nucleotides read TGTGCCAGTAGTGTGAGCACCGGGGAGCTGTTTTTT.

V is TRBV9 and J is TRBJ1-1; D unclear. Trimming pared 0 bases from V and 1 base from J, leaving 10 bases between. CDR1 SGDLS and CDR2 YYNGEE come from the germline V gene. The CDR3 runs 15 residues. CDR3 nucleotides: TGTGCCAGCAGCGTAGCTACGTCACGGAACACTGAAGCTTTCTTT. It translates to CASSVATSRNTEAFF. Based on the CDR3 plus reference TRBV9 and TRBJ1-1, the full variable domain is DSGVTQTPKHLITATGQRVTLRCSPRSGDLSVYWYQQSLDQGLQFLIQYYNGEERAKGNILERFSAQQFPDLHSELNLSSLELGDSALYFCASSVATSRNTEAFFGQGTRLTVV.

This CDR3 reads CASSQRSPYEQYF. For the CDR3, the DNA is TGTGCCAGCAGCCAACGGTCACCCTACGAGCAGTACTTC. V gene TRBV3-1 (or the pseudogene TRBV3-2) combines with J gene TRBJ2-7; D unresolved. The CDR3 is 13 residues long. Trimming stripped 2 bases from V and 2 bases from J, with 7 bases between. Germline V gene sequence: CDR1 LGHDT, CDR2 YNNKEL (reference sequence).

This chain joins TRBV3-1 (or the pseudogene TRBV3-2) and TRBJ2-1; 12 nucleotides agree with TRBD2. V lost 3 bases, J lost 0 bases, and 9 bases stayed unmatched. CDR3 length: 19 residues. CDR1 LGHDT and CDR2 YNNKEL come from the germline V gene (reference sequence). CDR3 sequence (DNA): TGTGCCAGCAGCCACGGGGGACTAGCGGGTCCGAGCTCCTACAATGAGCAGTTCTTC. Amino acids: CASSHGGLAGPSSYNEQFF.

The rearrangement uses TRBV10-3 and TRBJ2-7; D not resolved. CDR1 and CDR2 (germline): ENHRY, SYGVKD. Trimming pared 2 bases from V and 2 bases from J, leaving 10 bases between. The CDR3 is made up of 14 amino acids. The CDR3 region is CAISESGGTYEQYF. DNA for the CDR3: TGTGCCATCAGTGAGAGTGGCGGCACCTACGAGCAGTACTTC.

The V call is TRBV7-2, the J call TRBJ2-3, with TRBD2 identical over 8 bases. V dropped 2 bases and J dropped 1; count of bases not matched to a gene: 8. Germline V gene lookup returns CDR1 SGHTA and CDR2 FQGNSA. The CDR3 loop spans 17 amino acids. The DNA for the CDR3 is TGTGCCAGCAGCTTAAACCCGGGGGGGGGCGGCACAGATACGCAGTATTTT. Translated: CASSLNPGGGGTDTQYF.

This CDR3 is CASSEEGWEVSYEQYF. CDR3 nucleotides: TGTGCCAGCAGTGAAGAGGGATGGGAGGTCTCCTACGAGCAGTACTTC. The chain combines TRBV2 with TRBJ2-7; D might be TRBD2 (6 bases). This CDR3 spans 16 amino acids. The V end lost 1 base, the J end lost 0 bases, and 13 bases lay between the germline ends. CDR1 and CDR2 (germline): SNHLY, FYNNEI.

This rearrangement joins TRBV10-1 to TRBJ1-4; D remains ambiguous. The germline V and J ends were trimmed by 8 bases and 5 bases, with 18 bases remaining between them. This CDR3 has 15 amino acids. Germline assignment: CDR1 WNHNN and CDR2 SYGVQD (reference sequence). The chain's CDR3 is CASPACGRGNEKLFF. The CDR3 bases are TGCGCCAGCCCGGCGTGTGGCAGAGGAAATGAAAAACTGTTTTTT.

The gene calls are TRBV10-3 and TRBJ2-3; 10 bases agree with TRBD1. V lost 2 bases to trimming and J lost 2 bases; unmatched junction nucleotides: 4. Germline CDR1 ENHRY, CDR2 SYGVKD. CDR3 size: 16 residues. CDR3 DNA sequence: TGTGCCATCAGTGAGCCGGGACAGGGGACCACAGATACGCAGTATTTT. The encoded protein is CAISEPGQGTTDTQYF.

The count of this clone is one. The V call is TRBV19, the J call TRBJ2-1, with D maybe TRBD1 (5 bases). CDR3 length: 14 residues. CDR1 is LNHDA and CDR2 is SQIVND in the germline V gene (reference sequence). V lost 6 bases, J lost 6 bases, and 15 bases lay in between. The CDR3 sequence is CASSARAGANEQFF. Written as DNA, the CDR3 is TGTGCCAGTAGCGCTAGGGCTGGGGCCAATGAGCAGTTCTTC.

The rearrangement joins TRBV5-1 to TRBJ2-3, with unresolved D. The CDR3 is made up of 16 amino acids. Germline loops: CDR1 SGHRS, CDR2 YFSETQ. Trimming shortened V by 1 base and J by 0 bases, and 12 bases separated the two germline ends. CDR3 nucleotides: TGCGCCAGCAGCTTGTTTTACTCATACAGCACAGATACGCAGTATTTT. This translates into CASSLFYSYSTDTQYF.

This rearrangement joins TRBV11-1 to TRBJ1-2; 7 positions agree with TRBD1. After removal of 2 bases from V and 4 bases from J, the junction contained 7 bases not matched to a gene. Germline V gene data show CDR1 as SGHAT and CDR2 as FQDESV (reference sequence). This CDR3 comprises 15 residues. As DNA, the CDR3 is TGTGCCAGCAGCTTAACCCGGGACAGAATCTATGGCTACACCTTC. This encodes CASSLTRDRIYGYTF.

This chain links TRBV6-2 or TRBV6-3 with TRBJ2-7, with 7 positions matching TRBD1. The V gene's germline CDR1 is MNHEY and CDR2 SVGEGT. After removal of 2 bases from V and 3 bases from J, the junction contained 4 bases not matched to a gene. The CDR3 totals 14 residues. CDR3 sequence: CASSYARGSYEQYF. The CDR3 DNA reads as TGTGCCAGCAGTTACGCCAGGGGGAGCTACGAGCAGTACTTC.

This sequence joins TRBV19 and TRBJ2-7; 7 bases are a match to TRBD2. The ends lost 4 bases at V and 2 bases at J; junction bases unmatched: 2. This CDR3 is built from 13 residues. Germline assignment: CDR1 LNHDA and CDR2 SQIVND (reference sequence). This chain's CDR3 is CASSRGGAYEQYF. The CDR3 bases are TGTGCCAGTAGTAGGGGGGGGGCCTACGAGCAGTACTTC.

This clone was counted between two and nine times. The chain has TRBV7-8 and TRBJ1-2; TRBD1 aligns across 8 bases. This CDR3 is built from 16 residues. Germline V lookup: CDR1 SGHVS, CDR2 FQNEAQ. V shed 0 bases and J 0 bases; nucleotides not matched to a gene: 3. Here the CDR3 reads CASSLASGGPNYGYTF. DNA for the CDR3: TGTGCCAGCAGCTTAGCGTCAGGGGGCCCTAACTATGGCTACACCTTC.

This clone came up a few times. This rearrangement joins TRBV15 to TRBJ1-4; 7 bases are shared with TRBD1. The CDR3 is 15 amino acids. Germline V gene lookup returns CDR1 LNHNV and CDR2 YYDKDF (reference sequence). Germline trimming cut 5 bases from V and 3 bases from J; bases unmatched to any gene: 6. The CDR3 loop reads CATSLRQGANEKLFF. Here the CDR3 DNA reads TGTGCCACCAGCCTCCGACAGGGTGCTAATGAAAAACTGTTTTTT.

The rearrangement uses TRBV6-2 or TRBV6-3 and TRBJ2-5, with a weak D call TRBD2 (6 bases). CDR1 and CDR2 from the germline V gene are MNHEY and SVGEGT. CDR3 length equals 14 residues. V lost 1 base, J lost 5 bases, and 11 bases lay in between. CDR3 bases: TGTGCCAGCAGTTACTTGGGAGGCCAGGAGACCCAGTACTTC. It specifies CASSYLGGQETQYF.

The chain combines TRBV7-2 with TRBJ2-3; 10 bases fit TRBD2. This CDR3 contains 17 residues. The germline gives CDR1 SGHTA, CDR2 FQGNSA. V was pared by 3 bases and J by 4 bases, with 10 bases of the junction left unmatched. In nucleotides, the CDR3 is TGTGCCAGCAGCTTGGGCCTCCTAGCGGGGGACCCAGATACGCAGTATTTT. Protein: CASSLGLLAGDPDTQYF.

The genes are TRBV7-2 and TRBJ2-3, with a weak D call TRBD2 (5 bases). Germline values: CDR1 SGHTA, CDR2 FQGNSA. V was trimmed by 3 bases and J by 4 bases, leaving 5 bases between them. The CDR3 runs to 12 residues. Here the CDR3 reads CASSLRADTQYF. The DNA of the CDR3 is TGTGCCAGCAGCTTGAGGGCAGATACGCAGTATTTT.

This clone was seen a handful of times. This chain joins TRBV27 and TRBJ2-1, with 7 bases aligning to TRBD1. V trimming: 2 bases; J trimming: 9 bases; junction bases outside the gene matches: 4. Per the germline V gene, CDR1 is MNHEY and CDR2 is SMNVEV (reference sequence). This CDR3 comprises 13 residues. The CDR3 reads CASSLDRVGEQFF. CDR3 DNA sequence: TGTGCCAGCAGTTTAGACAGGGTGGGTGAGCAGTTCTTC.

This clone was picked up one time. The chain joins TRBV10-3 to TRBJ2-4; D is unclear. The V end was cut by 3 bases, the J end by 0 bases, with 6 bases between. CDR1 is ENHRY and CDR2 is SYGVKD in the germline V gene. There are 14 residues in the CDR3. The CDR3 loop is CAISEEVAKNIQYF. DNA for the CDR3: TGTGCCATCAGTGAAGAGGTAGCCAAAAACATTCAGTACTTC.